A selection of T cell receptor beta chains follows, all from one sample in a study of tumor-infiltrating lymphocytes in primary liver carcinoma. MiXCR, run by TCRdb on the multiplex PCR reads, gives a single entry per CDR3 protein. There are fewer than 350,000 distinct CDR3 sequences in the sample; 60% to 80% occur only once, and approximately 9% lies in the top ten. Sequenced input: peripheral blood. The receptors stem from a man aged 40-49 years with primary liver carcinoma and hepatitis B virus infection. Both conserved end residues are part of each CDR3. The order of the fields is CDR3 protein, V gene.

CASSYPGVSTEAFF | TRBV6-2/TRBV6-3
CASNQGSGPGEELFF | TRBV6-1
CASSSSGRTTGYTF | TRBV28
CARSLGSSGTNVLTF | TRBV11-1
CAISASGQETQYF | TRBV10-3
CASSYLGARGTDTQYF | TRBV6-6
CASSMAGGFGGANVLTF | TRBV19
CVSSPRGGPYEQYF | TRBV12-3/TRBV12-4
CASSCGRAAYEQYF | TRBV6-1
CASSYRQGGGTLHF | TRBV5-5
CASNRGADTQYF | TRBV5-6
CASLAYNQETQYF | TRBV28
CASTLAGQGAYEQYF | TRBV12-3/TRBV12-4
CASSPSGRHIEHFF | TRBV11-2
CASSSPPGTEQFF | TRBV12-3/TRBV12-4
CASSQPTGGVERFF | TRBV4-1
CASSENGLGRGETQYF | TRBV6-1
CASSTGTTYEQYF | TRBV2
CASSRGLAGPTSYNEQFF | TRBV5-6
CASSFSMFYEQYF | TRBV12-3/TRBV12-4
CASSYVQTSNQPQCF | TRBV6-2/TRBV6-3
CTSSPTGGTYEQYF | TRBV12-3/TRBV12-4
CASSRMIGGRAEAFF | TRBV4-3
CASREISGAISPLHF | TRBV6-1
CASSLSNEQYF | TRBV12-3/TRBV12-4
CAQGRQLPETQYF | TRBV30
CANSLVRSYEQYF | TRBV5-1
CASSLQIMSTDTQYF | TRBV5-8
CSVEVDRENNQNF | TRBV29-1
CANRMDRITYEQYF | TRBV10-2
CASSRTAQGVLDTQYF | TRBV5-1
CASSPENRLTGELFF | TRBV7-9
CASSYSANFYYEQFF | TRBV6-5
CASSLLSWGQETQYF | TRBV5-1
CASSLALLAGEYNEQFF | TRBV7-9
CASSLFPGQSQHF | TRBV28
CASSPTTTRELFF | TRBV6-5
CASSVSTGGEQYF | TRBV10-1
CAGSLLAGNTGELVF | TRBV11-2
CASSGSLAGGVDARYF | TRBV11-3
CASSPDLSSSEQYF | TRBV5-4
CATGRGQVTDTQYF | TRBV15
CASGRGSATDTQYF | TRBV11-2
CATSLRLNQPQHF | TRBV14
CASSQDLASRETQYF | TRBV4-2
CVSSQEPRLAGDNEQLF | TRBV4-2
CASSLAGRGIQETQYF | TRBV5-1
CTSSYPYPTGQDYNEQFF | TRBV28